What follows are 24 T cell receptor beta chains derived from one specimen sequenced in a study of OX40 agonist ivuxolimab in advanced cancers. The method was immunoSEQ multiplex PCR; TCRdb's version includes in-frame clones alone and lacks a portion of them. The sample carries 60,000 or so clones, about four fifths recorded once. The material sequenced was CD4+ or CD8+ T cells sorted from blood, taken in a trial of the OX40 agonist ivuxolimab. The receptors originated from an adult with an advanced solid tumor such as melanoma, head and neck, liver or kidney cancer.

The chain couples TRBV5-1 to TRBJ1-3, with a tentative D call TRBD1 (5 bases). The CDR3 is 19 residues long. The V end was cut by 0 bases, the J end by 0 bases, with 19 bases between. The V gene's germline CDR1 is SGHRS and CDR2 YFSETQ. The CDR3 is CASSLAPVGAASSGNTIYF. The CDR3 coding sequence is TGCGCCAGCAGCTTGGCCCCTGTAGGGGCCGCGAGCTCTGGAAACACCATATATTTT.

The chain joins TRBV5-1 to TRBJ1-3; D perhaps matches TRBD1 (6 bases). Per the germline V gene, CDR1 is SGHRS and CDR2 is YFSETQ. V lost 4 bases and J lost 0, with 17 bases in between. The CDR3 contains 17 residues. CDR3: CASSTTGTRTSGNTIYF. The CDR3 DNA is TGCGCCAGCAGCACAACCGGGACAAGGACCTCTGGAAACACCATATATTTT.

This clone appeared a single time. This chain joins TRBV7-2 and TRBJ2-3; D is ambiguous. This CDR3 has 14 residues. The germline V gene encodes CDR1 SGHTA and CDR2 FQGNSA. V was cut by 0 bases and J by 2 bases, with 6 bases left in between. The chain's CDR3 is CASSLAGNTDTQYF. The CDR3, as DNA: TGTGCCAGCAGCTTAGCGGGGAACACAGATACGCAGTATTTT.

This chain uses TRBV5-1 with TRBJ1-5; no reliable D call. V was trimmed by 1 base and J by 6 bases, leaving 32 bases between them. Germline V gene sequence: CDR1 SGHRS, CDR2 YFSETQ. There are 21 residues in the CDR3. The CDR3 DNA follows: TGCGCCAGCAGCTTGCCACCTGGGGTGTTGTCCACGGCCCTCACCAGTCAGCCCCAGCATTTT. Encoded protein: CASSLPPGVLSTALTSQPQHF.

The chain has TRBV2 and TRBJ2-1; no firm D call. The length of the CDR3 is 13 residues. V was trimmed by 5 bases and J by 8 bases, leaving 13 bases between them. Germline V CDR1 and CDR2: SNHLY, FYNNEI. The CDR3 protein is CASSTPPWDEQFF. The CDR3 DNA reads TGTGCCAGCAGTACTCCGCCTTGGGATGAGCAGTTCTTC.

The chain employs TRBV15 and TRBJ2-2, with 8 positions matching TRBD2. Germline V gene lookup returns CDR1 LNHNV and CDR2 YYDKDF (reference sequence). The CDR3 is 17 amino acids. V shed 5 bases, J shed 4 bases, and the junction held 12 bases outside the gene matches. The CDR3 sequence: CATSPLGAGAITGELFF. The CDR3, as DNA: TGTGCCACCAGCCCGCTCGGAGCGGGGGCGATCACCGGGGAGCTGTTTTTT.

The chain has TRBV11-2 and TRBJ2-1; 10 bases map to TRBD2. V trimming: 6 bases; J trimming: 4 bases; junction bases outside the gene matches: 6. There are 15 residues in the CDR3. Per the germline V gene, CDR1 is SGHAT and CDR2 is FQNNGV. The DNA for the CDR3 is TGTGCCAGCAGTGCGGGGACTAGCGCTTACAATGAGCAGTTCTTC. Translated, it gives CASSAGTSAYNEQFF.

This clone was counted a single time. The chain carries TRBV11-2 and TRBJ1-2, with unresolved D. This CDR3 has 12 amino acids. V shed 1 base and J shed 7 bases, with 7 bases lying between them. Germline CDR1 and CDR2: SGHAT and FQNNGV. Written as DNA, the CDR3 is TGTGCCAGCAGCTTAGGACCAGCTGGCTACACCTTC. It yields the protein CASSLGPAGYTF.

The genes are TRBV28 and TRBJ2-2; the match to TRBD2 covers 10 bases. Trimming cost V 3 bases and J 8 bases; bases outside gene matches: 6. CDR1 is MDHEN, CDR2 SYDVKM, per germline. The CDR3 runs 15 residues. CDR3 bases: TGTGCCAGCAGTTTGAGTAGCGGGGGGCCAGGGGAGCTGTTTTTT. Translation gives CASSLSSGGPGELFF. Full variable domain (remainder filled in from reference TRBV28 and TRBJ2-2): DVKVTQSSRYLVKRTGEKVFLECVQDMDHENMFWYRQDPGLGLRLIYFSYDVKMKEKGDIPEGYSVSREKKERFSLILESASTNQTSMYLCASSLSSGGPGELFFGEGSRLTVL.

The V gene is TRBV2, the J gene TRBJ2-5, with 8 positions matching TRBD1. The CDR3 is 14 residues long. With 6 bases clipped from V and 4 bases from J, the junction kept 7 bases outside the gene matches. Germline lookup yields CDR1 SNHLY and CDR2 FYNNEI. CDR3 sequence (DNA): TGTGCCAGCAGCTGGACAGGGCTTGCAGAGACCCAGTACTTC. Translated, it gives CASSWTGLAETQYF.

This clone was observed a few times. The chain links TRBV30 to TRBJ1-5; tentatively, D is TRBD1 (6 bases). The CDR3 is 12 residues long. V was trimmed by 5 bases and J by 2 bases, leaving 7 bases between them. The germline V gene encodes CDR1 GTSNPN and CDR2 SVGIG (reference sequence). The chain's CDR3 is CAWGQRNQPQHF. CDR3 sequence (DNA): TGTGCCTGGGGACAGCGCAATCAGCCCCAGCATTTT.

The rearrangement links TRBV7-7 to TRBJ1-4; D is perhaps TRBD1 (5 bases). Germline V gives CDR1 SSHAT, CDR2 FNYEAQ (reference sequence). The CDR3 runs 14 residues. V dropped 2 bases and J dropped 1 base, with 5 bases sitting between them. CDR3 DNA: TGTGCCAGCAGCTTACAGGGAACTAATGAAAAACTGTTTTTT. This translates into CASSLQGTNEKLFF.

The genes are TRBV5-1 and TRBJ2-3; D might be TRBD1 (6 bases). This CDR3 has 15 amino acids. Germline-derived CDR1 and CDR2 are SGHRS and YFSETQ. With 3 bases removed from V and 0 bases from J, the gap between germline ends came to 11 bases. CDR3 in amino acids: CASSWGTPSTDTQYF. The CDR3 bases are TGCGCCAGCAGCTGGGGGACACCTAGCACAGATACGCAGTATTTT.

The chain couples TRBV11-2 to TRBJ1-3; no reliable D call. Germline CDR1 SGHAT, CDR2 FQNNGV. V was pared by 5 bases and J by 0 bases, with 11 bases between. The CDR3 sequence is 15 residues long. CDR3 loop: CASSRAAISGNTIYF. The DNA of the CDR3 is TGTGCCAGCAGCCGCGCGGCGATCTCTGGAAACACCATATATTTT. The full variable domain, rest sourced from reference TRBV11-2 and TRBJ1-3, is EAGVAQSPRYKIIEKRQSVAFWCNPISGHATLYWYQQILGQGPKLLIQFQNNGVVDDSQLPKDRFSAERLKGVDSTLKIQPAKLEDSAVYLCASSRAAISGNTIYFGEGSWLTVV.

This chain joins TRBV28 and TRBJ2-6, with TRBD1 matching over 7 bases. This CDR3 is 14 amino acids long. Germline CDR1 and CDR2: MDHEN and SYDVKM. The V gene end was trimmed by 8 bases and the J gene end by 2 bases; junction bases not matched to a gene: 3. This chain's CDR3 is CASAGTAGANVLTF. CDR3 DNA: TGTGCCAGCGCTGGGACAGCTGGGGCCAACGTCCTGACTTTC.

This chain connects TRBV5-8 to TRBJ1-1; D uncertain. Germline loops: CDR1 SGHTS, CDR2 YDEGEE. Trimming stripped 0 bases from V and 4 bases from J, with 7 bases between. The length of the CDR3 is 13 residues. The CDR3 sequence is CASSLVRATEAFF. CDR3 coding DNA: TGTGCCAGCAGCTTGGTCCGTGCCACTGAAGCTTTCTTT.

The V gene is TRBV4-2, the J gene TRBJ2-5, with TRBD2 matching 8 bases. The J segment lost 5 bases and the V segment lost 0 bases, leaving 14 bases of the junction unmatched. The CDR3 contains 18 residues. Per germline, CDR1 LGHNA and CDR2 YNFKEQ. The CDR3 here is CASSQDTSSGRTGETQYF. Written as DNA, the CDR3 is TGTGCCAGCAGCCAAGATACCTCTAGCGGGCGAACCGGGGAGACCCAGTACTTC.

As DNA, the CDR3 is TGTGCCAGCACCCGAGGACTAGCGGGAGTTAACGAGCAGTACTTC. Translation: CASTRGLAGVNEQYF. The V gene is TRBV2, the J gene TRBJ2-7, with TRBD2 matching 13 bases. Germline V gene lookup returns CDR1 SNHLY and CDR2 FYNNEI. CDR3 size: 15 residues. V lost 7 bases, J lost 5 bases, and 8 bases stayed unmatched.

This clone was observed a handful of times. V and J are TRBV19 and TRBJ1-5; 10 bases are a match to TRBD1. Per the germline V gene, CDR1 is LNHDA and CDR2 is SQIVND (reference sequence). The V segment lost 4 bases and the J segment 0 bases; nucleotides outside the gene matches: 9. The CDR3 has 18 amino acids. DNA of the CDR3: TGTGCCAGTAGTACTCGGGACAGGGGATCTTATAGCAATCAGCCCCAGCATTTT. The encoded protein is CASSTRDRGSYSNQPQHF. Complete variable domain (other parts from reference TRBV19 and TRBJ1-5): DGGITQSPKYLFRKEGQNVTLSCEQNLNHDAMYWYRQDPGQGLRLIYYSQIVNDFQKGDIAEGYSVSREKKESFPLTVTSAQKNPTAFYLCASSTRDRGSYSNQPQHFGDGTRLSIL.

This sequence joins TRBV5-1 and TRBJ2-2; D ambiguous. Germline values: CDR1 SGHRS, CDR2 YFSETQ. Deletions cut 0 bases from V and 5 bases from J, with 5 bases between. The CDR3 spans 13 residues. Here the CDR3 DNA reads TGCGCCAGCAGCTTGGAGGTAACCGGGGAGCTGTTTTTT. Translated, it gives CASSLEVTGELFF.

V and J are TRBV11-2 and TRBJ2-2; 15 bases map to TRBD2. The CDR3 runs 19 residues. The V and J ends lost 1 base and 4 bases, in that order; junction bases with no gene match: 7. Germline V gene sequence: CDR1 SGHAT, CDR2 FQNNGV. CDR3 in amino acids: CASSLAGTSGRRRTGELFF. CDR3 DNA: TGTGCCAGCAGCTTAGCGGGGACTAGCGGGAGGCGGCGCACCGGGGAGCTGTTTTTT.

The V gene is TRBV7-2, the J gene TRBJ1-2; D gene ambiguous. The CDR3 loop spans 17 amino acids. Per the germline V gene, CDR1 is SGHTA and CDR2 is FQGNSA. Deletions cut 2 bases from V and 7 bases from J, with 23 bases between. The CDR3 sequence: CASSLRVPSQVYGGYTF. The CDR3 DNA sequence: TGTGCCAGCAGCTTAAGGGTCCCCAGTCAGGTGTATGGTGGCTACACCTTC.

With respect to this clone: Distinct nucleotide sequences in the sample also encode this CDR3. The CDR3 is CASSLSRGPGNYGYTF. The DNA for the CDR3 is TGTGCCAGCAGTTTATCCAGGGGGCCTGGGAACTATGGCTACACCTTC. The chain links TRBV27 to TRBJ1-2, with 8 bases that match TRBD1. Germline trimming cut 0 bases from V and 2 bases from J; bases unmatched to any gene: 5. There are 16 residues in the CDR3. Germline V gene data show CDR1 as MNHEY and CDR2 as SMNVEV (reference sequence).

The V and J genes are TRBV11-2 and TRBJ2-4; either TRBD1 or TRBD2 may supply D (7 bases each). Germline V lookup: CDR1 SGHAT, CDR2 FQNNGV. V lost 6 bases, J lost 7 bases, and 25 bases lay in between. CDR3 length equals 17 residues. The DNA for the CDR3 is TGTGCCAGCAGATCCCCCCGACAGGGAGGGACGTGGAACATTCAGTACTTC. Its protein is CASRSPRQGGTWNIQYF.